This is a list of T cell receptor beta chains from one sample in a study of technical replicates of blood from four donors. Method: immunoSEQ multiplex PCR; TCRdb's copy keeps in-frame clones and lacks some. This sample carries just under 100,000 clones, 95% of them seen once, and the ten largest clones take 0.2% to 0.25%. Sequencing was performed on T cells isolated from PBMCs. These receptors were collected from a human donor in good health. Each CDR3 is given with its conserved first and last residue. The order of the fields is V gene, CDR3 length, D gene, clone size, J gene, CDR3 protein, CDR3 DNA. A D gene is named only where the DNA matches it firmly. Size is omitted from some rows. Given values are once, few, many or a class for expanded clones.

>TRBV5-1|13|.|.|TRBJ2-3
CASSAGQTDTQYF
TGCGCCAGCAGCGCGGGACAGACAGATACGCAGTATTTT
>TRBV7-9|18|TRBD2|.|TRBJ2-5
CASSPGETGTSRRETQYF
TGTGCCAGCAGCCCCGGGGAGACGGGGACTAGCCGAAGAGAGACCCAGTACTTC
>TRBV7-9|18|.|once|TRBJ2-7
CASSHTLTGRESSYEQYF
TGTGCCAGCAGCCATACATTAACGGGCCGGGAAAGCTCCTACGAGCAGTACTTC
>TRBV4-1|15|.|.|TRBJ1-1
CASSQDERMNTEAFF
TGCGCCAGCAGCCAAGATGAGAGGATGAACACTGAAGCTTTCTTT
>TRBV19|15|TRBD2|once|TRBJ2-7
CASKNLAGDSYEQYF
TGTGCCAGTAAGAACCTAGCGGGGGACTCCTACGAGCAGTACTTC
>TRBV19|12|TRBD1|.|TRBJ1-1
CASRQGGTEAFF
TGTGCCAGCAGACAGGGCGGCACTGAAGCTTTCTTT
>TRBV6-1|13|.|.|TRBJ1-2
CASSEPGAGGYTF
TGTGCCAGCAGTGAGCCAGGGGCTGGTGGCTACACCTTC
>TRBV6-1|15|.|.|TRBJ2-3
CASSLLSPSTDTQYF
TGTGCCAGCAGCCTACTTTCCCCTAGCACAGATACGCAGTATTTT
>TRBV5-5|16|TRBD2|.|TRBJ2-7
CASSLSGAGREYEQYF
TGTGCCAGCAGCCTGAGCGGGGCAGGGAGGGAGTACGAGCAGTACTTC
>TRBV4-2|15|.|.|TRBJ1-1
CASSQVGIVNTEAFF
TGTGCCAGCAGCCAAGTCGGGATCGTGAACACTGAAGCTTTCTTT
>TRBV18|14|TRBD2|.|TRBJ2-7
CASSPGGSSYEQYF
TGTGCCAGCTCACCAGGCGGGAGCTCCTACGAGCAGTACTTC
>TRBV28|12|TRBD1|.|TRBJ2-2
CATRQGPGELFF
TGTGCCACAAGACAGGGGCCCGGGGAGCTGTTTTTT
>TRBV4-1|13|.|.|TRBJ2-7
CASSQELLREQYF
TGCGCCAGCAGCCAAGAGTTATTGCGGGAGCAGTACTTC